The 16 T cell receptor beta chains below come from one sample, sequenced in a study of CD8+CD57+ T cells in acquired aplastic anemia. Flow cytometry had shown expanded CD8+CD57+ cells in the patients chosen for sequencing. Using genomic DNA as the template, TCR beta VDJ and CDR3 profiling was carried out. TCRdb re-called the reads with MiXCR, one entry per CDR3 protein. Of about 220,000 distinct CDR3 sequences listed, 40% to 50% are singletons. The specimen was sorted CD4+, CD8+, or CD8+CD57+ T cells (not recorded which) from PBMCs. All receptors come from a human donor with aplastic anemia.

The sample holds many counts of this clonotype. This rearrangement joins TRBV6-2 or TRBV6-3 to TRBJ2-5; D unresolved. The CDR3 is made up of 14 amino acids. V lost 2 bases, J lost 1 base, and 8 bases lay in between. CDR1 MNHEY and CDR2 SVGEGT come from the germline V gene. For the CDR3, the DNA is TGTGCCAGCAGTTACAGTGGAGTCCAAGAGACCCAGTACTTC. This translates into CASSYSGVQETQYF.

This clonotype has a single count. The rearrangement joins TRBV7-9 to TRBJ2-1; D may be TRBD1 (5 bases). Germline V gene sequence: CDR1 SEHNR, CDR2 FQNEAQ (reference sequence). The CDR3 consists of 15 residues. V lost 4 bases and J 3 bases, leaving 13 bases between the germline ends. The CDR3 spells CASSSQENNYNEQFF. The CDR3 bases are TGTGCCAGCAGCTCACAGGAAAATAACTACAATGAGCAGTTCTTC.

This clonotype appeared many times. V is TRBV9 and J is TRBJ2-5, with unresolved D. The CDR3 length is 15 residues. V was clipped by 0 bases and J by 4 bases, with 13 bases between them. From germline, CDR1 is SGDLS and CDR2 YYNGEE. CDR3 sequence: CASSVAGTSTETQYF. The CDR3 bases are TGTGCCAGCAGCGTAGCGGGTACATCAACAGAGACCCAGTACTTC.

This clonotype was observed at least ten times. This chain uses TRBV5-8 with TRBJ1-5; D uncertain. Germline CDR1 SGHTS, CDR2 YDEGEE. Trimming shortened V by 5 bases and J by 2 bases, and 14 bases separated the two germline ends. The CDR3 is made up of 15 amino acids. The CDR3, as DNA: TGTGCCAGCAGTATGGTCGGAATAGGCAATCAGCCCCAGCATTTT. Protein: CASSMVGIGNQPQHF.

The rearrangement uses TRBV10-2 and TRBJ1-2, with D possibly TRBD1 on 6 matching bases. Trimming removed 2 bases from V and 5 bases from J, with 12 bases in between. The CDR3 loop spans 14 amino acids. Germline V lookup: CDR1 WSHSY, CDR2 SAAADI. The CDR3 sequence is CASSEGRGKYGYTF. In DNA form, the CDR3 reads TGCGCCAGCAGTGAGGGCAGGGGTAAATATGGCTACACCTTC.

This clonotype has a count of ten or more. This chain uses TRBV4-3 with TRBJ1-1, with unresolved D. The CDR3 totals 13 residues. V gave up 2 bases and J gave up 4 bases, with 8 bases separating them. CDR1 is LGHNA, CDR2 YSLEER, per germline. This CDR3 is CASSQRRGTEAFF. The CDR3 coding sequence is TGCGCCAGCAGCCAAAGACGGGGCACTGAAGCTTTCTTT.

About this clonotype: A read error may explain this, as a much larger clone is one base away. CDR3 in DNA: TGTGCCTGCAGCTTAGAGCGGGGGACAGATACGCAGTATTTT. It specifies CACSLERGTDTQYF. V gene TRBV9 combines with J gene TRBJ2-3; 8 nucleotides line up with TRBD2. The length of the CDR3 is 14 residues. CDR1 SGDLS and CDR2 YYNGEE come from the germline V gene.

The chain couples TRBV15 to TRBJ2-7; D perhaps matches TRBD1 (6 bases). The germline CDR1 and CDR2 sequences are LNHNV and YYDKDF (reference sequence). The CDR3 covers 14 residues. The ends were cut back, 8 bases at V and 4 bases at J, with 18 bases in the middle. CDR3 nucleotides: TGTGCCACCTGCCGCCAGGACAGCCTTTACGAGCAGTACTTC. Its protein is CATCRQDSLYEQYF.

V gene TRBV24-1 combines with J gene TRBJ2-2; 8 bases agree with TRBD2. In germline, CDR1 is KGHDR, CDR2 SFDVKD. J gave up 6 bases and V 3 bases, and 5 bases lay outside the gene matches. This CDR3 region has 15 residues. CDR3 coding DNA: TGTGCCACCAGTGATATCGCGGGGGGCGCCGGGGAGCTGTTTTTT. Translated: CATSDIAGGAGELFF.

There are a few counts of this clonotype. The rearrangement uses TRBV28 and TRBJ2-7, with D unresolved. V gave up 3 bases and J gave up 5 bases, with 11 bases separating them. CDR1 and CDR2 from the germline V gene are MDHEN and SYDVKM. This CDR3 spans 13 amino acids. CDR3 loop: CASSFTPPHEQYF. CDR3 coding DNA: TGTGCCAGCAGTTTCACCCCCCCCCACGAGCAGTACTTC.

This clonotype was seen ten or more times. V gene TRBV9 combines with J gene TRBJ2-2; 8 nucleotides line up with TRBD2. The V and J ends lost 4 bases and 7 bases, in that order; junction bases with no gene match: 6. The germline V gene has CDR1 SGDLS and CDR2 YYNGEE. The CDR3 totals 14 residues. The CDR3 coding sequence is TGTGCCAGCAGCCCCCGGACTAGCCTCGGGGAGCTGTTTTTT. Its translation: CASSPRTSLGELFF.

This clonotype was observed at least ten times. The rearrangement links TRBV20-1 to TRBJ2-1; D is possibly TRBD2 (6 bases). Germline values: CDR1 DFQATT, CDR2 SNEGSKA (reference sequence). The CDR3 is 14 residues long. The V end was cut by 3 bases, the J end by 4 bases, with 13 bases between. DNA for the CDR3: TGCAGTGCTAGTTCGAGCGGACTATACAATGAGCAGTTCTTC. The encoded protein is CSASSSGLYNEQFF.

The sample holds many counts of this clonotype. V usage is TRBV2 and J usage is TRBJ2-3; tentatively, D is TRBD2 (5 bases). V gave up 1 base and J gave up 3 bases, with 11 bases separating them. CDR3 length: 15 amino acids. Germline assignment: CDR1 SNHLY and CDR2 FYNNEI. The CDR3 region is CASSEERGRTDTQYF. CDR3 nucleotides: TGTGCCAGCAGTGAAGAACGGGGTAGAACAGATACGCAGTATTTT.

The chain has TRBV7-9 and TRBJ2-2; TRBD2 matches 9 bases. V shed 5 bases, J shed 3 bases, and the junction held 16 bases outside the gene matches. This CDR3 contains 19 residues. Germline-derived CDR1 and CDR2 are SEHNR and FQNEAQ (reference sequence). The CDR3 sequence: CASSPRGASGACDTGELFF. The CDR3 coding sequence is TGTGCCAGCAGCCCCAGAGGAGCTAGCGGGGCGTGCGACACCGGGGAGCTGTTTTTT.

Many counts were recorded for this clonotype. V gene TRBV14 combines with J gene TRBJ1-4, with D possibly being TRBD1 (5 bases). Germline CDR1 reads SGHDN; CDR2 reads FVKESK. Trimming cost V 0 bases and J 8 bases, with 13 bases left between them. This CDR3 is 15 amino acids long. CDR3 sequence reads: CASSQESGSMEKLFF. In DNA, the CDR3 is TGTGCCAGCAGCCAAGAATCAGGGTCTATGGAAAAACTGTTTTTT.

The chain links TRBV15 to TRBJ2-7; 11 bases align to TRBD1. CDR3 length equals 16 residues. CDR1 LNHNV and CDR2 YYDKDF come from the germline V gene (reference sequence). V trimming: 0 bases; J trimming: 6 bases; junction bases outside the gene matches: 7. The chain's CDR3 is CATSRDQRTGGFEQYF. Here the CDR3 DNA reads TGTGCCACCAGCAGAGATCAGAGGACAGGGGGCTTCGAGCAGTACTTC.